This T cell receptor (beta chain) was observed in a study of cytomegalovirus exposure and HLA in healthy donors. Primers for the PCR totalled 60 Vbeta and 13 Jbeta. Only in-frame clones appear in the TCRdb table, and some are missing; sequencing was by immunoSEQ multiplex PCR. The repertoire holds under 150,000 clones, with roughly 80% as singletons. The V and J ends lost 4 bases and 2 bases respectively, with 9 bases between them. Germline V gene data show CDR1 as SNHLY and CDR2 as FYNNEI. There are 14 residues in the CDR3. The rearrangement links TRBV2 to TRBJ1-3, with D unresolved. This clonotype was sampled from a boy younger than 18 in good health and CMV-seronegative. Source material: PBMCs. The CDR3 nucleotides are TGTGCCAGCAGTGTAATCGAGACTGGAAACACCATATATTTT. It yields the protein CASSVIETGNTIYF.